This T cell receptor (beta chain) was sequenced during a study of CD8 T cells in Susac syndrome. This clonotype has only one observation. V was pared by 2 bases and J by 4 bases, with 6 bases between. CDR3 length: 13 residues. The germline V gene has CDR1 MNHEY and CDR2 SMNVEV (reference sequence). It was with random hexamers that roughly 0.45 to 1 ug RNA was reverse transcribed. It was immunoSEQ multiplex PCR that amplified TCR beta CDR3 across 54 Vbeta and 13 Jbeta. Each CDR3 protein is one row after TCRdb ran MiXCR on the immunoSEQ multiplex PCR reads. This sample has about 200,000 distinct CDR3 sequences; about 95% occur once, and the top ten carry about 0.1%. CD8+ and CD4+ T cells circulating in blood were sequenced for TCR beta.

The V and J genes are TRBV27 and TRBJ1-3; no clear D gene. This TCR was recovered from a human donor in good health. The sequenced material came from CD4+ T cells from PBMCs. The CDR3 protein is CASSLSFGNTIYF. The CDR3 region has the DNA TGTGCCAGCAGTTTAAGTTTCGGAAACACCATATATTTT.